This TCR beta chain comes out of a study of lymphopenia after photon versus proton radiotherapy. The repertoire was sequenced with immunoSEQ multiplex PCR; TCRdb's copy has only in-frame clones and lacks some. The table shows some 30,000 clones, with 89% occurring only once. The junction had 12 bases not matched to a gene; V was cut back by 6 bases and J by 4 bases. The CDR3 has 16 amino acids. The V gene's germline CDR1 is MNHEY and CDR2 SMNVEV (reference sequence). Source: peripheral blood, taken from a patient treated with proton-based radiotherapy. The genes are TRBV27 and TRBJ2-7; 10 bases are a match to TRBD1. This TCR was sampled from a woman aged 70-85 years with pancreatic cancer. Some clones in this sample may be carry-over from other donors' samples. The CDR3 loop reads CASRPLPGQGKYEQYF. Written as DNA, the CDR3 is TGTGCCAGCAGGCCTCTTCCGGGACAGGGGAAATACGAGCAGTACTTC.